This record concerns one T cell receptor beta chain sequence. cDNA came from about 0.5 to 1 ug RNA primed by random hexamers. TCRdb re-called the immunoSEQ multiplex PCR reads through MiXCR, storing one row per CDR3 protein. The sample holds 80,000 or so distinct CDR3 sequences, approximately 94% seen once. This specimen comes from a study of CD8 T cells in Susac syndrome. Study summary: When blood was drawn, patients with Susac syndrome were on intravenous immunoglobulin alone, on corticosteroids, or therapy-naive.

Losses at the gene ends were 8 bases for V and 4 bases for J; bases not matched to a gene: 11. The CDR3 has 15 amino acids. In germline, CDR1 is MNHNY, CDR2 SVGAGI (reference sequence). The rearrangement links TRBV6-6 to TRBJ1-5, with 7 bases fitting TRBD1. The sequenced sample was CD8+ T cells from PBMCs. This receptor was obtained from a human donor with Susac syndrome. This CDR3 is CASEHPKTGNQPQHF. The CDR3 DNA reads TGTGCCAGCGAACACCCGAAGACAGGGAATCAGCCCCAGCATTTT.